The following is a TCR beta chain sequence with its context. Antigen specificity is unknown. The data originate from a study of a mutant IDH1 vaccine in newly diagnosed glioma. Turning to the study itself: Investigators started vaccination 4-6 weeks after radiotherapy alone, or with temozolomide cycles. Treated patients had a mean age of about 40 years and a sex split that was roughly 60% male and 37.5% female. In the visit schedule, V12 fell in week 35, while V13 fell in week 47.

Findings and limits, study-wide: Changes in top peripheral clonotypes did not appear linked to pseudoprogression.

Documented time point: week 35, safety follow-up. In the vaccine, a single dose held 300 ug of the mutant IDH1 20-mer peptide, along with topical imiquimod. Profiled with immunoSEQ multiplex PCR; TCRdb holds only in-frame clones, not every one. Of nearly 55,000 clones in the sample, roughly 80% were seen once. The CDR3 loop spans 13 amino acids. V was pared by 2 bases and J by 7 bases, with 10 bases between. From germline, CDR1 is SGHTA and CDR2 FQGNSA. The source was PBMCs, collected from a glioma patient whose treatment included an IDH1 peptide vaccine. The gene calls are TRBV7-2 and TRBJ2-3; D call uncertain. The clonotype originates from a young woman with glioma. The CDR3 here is CASSLRAPNTQYF. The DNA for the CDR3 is TGTGCCAGCAGCTTAAGAGCCCCCAATACGCAGTATTTT.